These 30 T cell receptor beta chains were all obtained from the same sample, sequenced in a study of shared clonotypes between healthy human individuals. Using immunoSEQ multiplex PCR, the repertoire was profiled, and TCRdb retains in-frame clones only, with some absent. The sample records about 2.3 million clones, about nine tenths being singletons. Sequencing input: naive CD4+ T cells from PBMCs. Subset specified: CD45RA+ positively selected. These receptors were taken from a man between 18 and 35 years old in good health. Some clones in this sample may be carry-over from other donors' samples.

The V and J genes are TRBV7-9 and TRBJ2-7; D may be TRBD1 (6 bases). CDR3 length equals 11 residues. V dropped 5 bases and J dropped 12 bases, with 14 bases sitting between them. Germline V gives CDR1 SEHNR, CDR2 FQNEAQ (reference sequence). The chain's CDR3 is CASSADRLMYF. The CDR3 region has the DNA TGTGCCAGCAGCGCCGACAGGCTAATGTACTTC. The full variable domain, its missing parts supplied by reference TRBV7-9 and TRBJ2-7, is DTGVSQNPRHKITKRGQNVTFRCDPISEHNRLYWYRQTLGQGPEFLTYFQNEAQLEKSRLLSDRFSAERPKGSFSTLEIQRTEQGDSAMYLCASSADRLMYFGPGTRLTVT.

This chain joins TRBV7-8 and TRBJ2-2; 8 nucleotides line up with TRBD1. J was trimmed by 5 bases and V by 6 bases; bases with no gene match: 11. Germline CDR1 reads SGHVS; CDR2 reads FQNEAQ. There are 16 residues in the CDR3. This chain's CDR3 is CASRLQGAVITGELFF. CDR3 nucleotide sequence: TGTGCCAGCAGGCTTCAGGGGGCGGTAATAACCGGGGAGCTGTTTTTT. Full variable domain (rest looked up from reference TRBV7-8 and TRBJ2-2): GAGVSQSPRYKVAKRGQDVALRCDPISGHVSLFWYQQALGQGPEFLTYFQNEAQLDKSGLPSDRFFAERPEGSVSTLKIQRTQQEDSAVYLCASRLQGAVITGELFFGEGSRLTVL.

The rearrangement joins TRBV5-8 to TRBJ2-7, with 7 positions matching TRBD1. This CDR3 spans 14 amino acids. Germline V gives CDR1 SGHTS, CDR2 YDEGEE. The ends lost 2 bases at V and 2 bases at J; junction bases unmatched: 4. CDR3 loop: CASSFQGQAYEQYF. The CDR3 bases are TGTGCCAGCAGCTTCCAAGGACAGGCCTACGAGCAGTACTTC.

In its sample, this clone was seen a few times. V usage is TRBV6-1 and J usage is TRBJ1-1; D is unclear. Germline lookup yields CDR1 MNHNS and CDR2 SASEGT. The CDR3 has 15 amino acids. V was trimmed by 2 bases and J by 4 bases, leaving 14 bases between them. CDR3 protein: CASSELGLLVTEAFF. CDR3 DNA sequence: TGTGCCAGCAGTGAATTAGGCTTACTGGTCACTGAAGCTTTCTTT.

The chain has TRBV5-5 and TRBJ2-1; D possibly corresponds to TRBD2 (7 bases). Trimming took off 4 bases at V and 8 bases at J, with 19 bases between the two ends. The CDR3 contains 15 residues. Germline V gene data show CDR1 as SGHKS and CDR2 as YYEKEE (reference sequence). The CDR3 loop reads CASSQAGQGVDEQFF. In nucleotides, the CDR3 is TGTGCCAGCAGCCAAGCGGGACAAGGGGTCGATGAGCAGTTCTTC.

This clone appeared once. The CDR3 bases are TGTGCCAGCTCACCGACTAGCGGGGTGCCCTACGAGCAGTACTTC. Translation: CASSPTSGVPYEQYF. The chain links TRBV18 to TRBJ2-7, with TRBD2 matching over 11 bases. Germline lookup yields CDR1 KGHSH and CDR2 LQKENI. Unmatched junction bases numbered 3, after V lost 3 bases and J lost 2 bases. This CDR3 spans 15 amino acids.

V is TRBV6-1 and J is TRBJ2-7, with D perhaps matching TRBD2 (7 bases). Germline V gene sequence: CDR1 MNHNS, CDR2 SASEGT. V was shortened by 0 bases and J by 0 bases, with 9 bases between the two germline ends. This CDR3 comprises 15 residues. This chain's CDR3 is CASSEAGGASYEQYF. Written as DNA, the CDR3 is TGTGCCAGCAGTGAAGCTGGGGGGGCCTCCTACGAGCAGTACTTC.

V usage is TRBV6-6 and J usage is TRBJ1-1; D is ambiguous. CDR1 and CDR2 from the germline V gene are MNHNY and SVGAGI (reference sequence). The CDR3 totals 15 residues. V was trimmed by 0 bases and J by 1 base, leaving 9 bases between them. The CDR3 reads CASSYSLRANTEAFF. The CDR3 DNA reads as TGTGCCAGCAGTTACTCGCTCCGAGCGAACACTGAAGCTTTCTTT.

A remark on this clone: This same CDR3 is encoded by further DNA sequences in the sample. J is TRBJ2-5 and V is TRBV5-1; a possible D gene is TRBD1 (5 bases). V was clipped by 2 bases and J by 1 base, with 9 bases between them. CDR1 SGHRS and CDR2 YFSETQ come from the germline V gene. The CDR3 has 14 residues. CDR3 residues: CASSFQGSQETQYF. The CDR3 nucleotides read TGCGCCAGCAGCTTCCAGGGTTCCCAAGAGACCCAGTACTTC.

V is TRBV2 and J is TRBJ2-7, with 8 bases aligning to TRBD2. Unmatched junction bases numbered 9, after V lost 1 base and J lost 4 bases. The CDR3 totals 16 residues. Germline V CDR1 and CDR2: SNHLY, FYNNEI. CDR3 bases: TGTGCCAGCAGTGAAGTTTTAAGCGGGAGACGGTACGAGCAGTACTTC. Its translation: CASSEVLSGRRYEQYF.

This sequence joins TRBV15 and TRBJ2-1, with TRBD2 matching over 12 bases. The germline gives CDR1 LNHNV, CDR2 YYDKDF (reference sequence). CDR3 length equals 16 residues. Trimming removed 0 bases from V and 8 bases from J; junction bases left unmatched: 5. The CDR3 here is CATSRDGRLAGDEQFF. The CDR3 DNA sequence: TGTGCCACCAGCAGAGATGGGAGACTAGCGGGAGATGAGCAGTTCTTC.

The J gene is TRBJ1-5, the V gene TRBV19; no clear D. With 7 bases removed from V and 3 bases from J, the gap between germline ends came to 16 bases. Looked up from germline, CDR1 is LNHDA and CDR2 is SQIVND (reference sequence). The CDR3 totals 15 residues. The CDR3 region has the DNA TGTGCCAGTAAGGCAGGCCAGGAAATCAATCAGCCCCAGCATTTT. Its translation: CASKAGQEINQPQHF.

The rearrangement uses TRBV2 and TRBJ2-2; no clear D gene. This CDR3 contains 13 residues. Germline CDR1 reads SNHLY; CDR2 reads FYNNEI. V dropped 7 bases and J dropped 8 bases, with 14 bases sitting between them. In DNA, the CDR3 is TGTGCCAGCATCGAGACCCCAGGAGGGGAGCTGTTTTTT. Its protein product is CASIETPGGELFF.

The CDR3 is CASSRAANTGELFF. The CDR3 coding sequence is TGCGCCAGCAGTCGGGCGGCGAACACCGGGGAGCTGTTTTTT. V gene TRBV5-1 combines with J gene TRBJ2-2; D remains ambiguous. The CDR3 is made up of 14 amino acids. Looked up from germline, CDR1 is SGHRS and CDR2 is YFSETQ. V lost 5 bases and J lost 0, with 8 bases in between.

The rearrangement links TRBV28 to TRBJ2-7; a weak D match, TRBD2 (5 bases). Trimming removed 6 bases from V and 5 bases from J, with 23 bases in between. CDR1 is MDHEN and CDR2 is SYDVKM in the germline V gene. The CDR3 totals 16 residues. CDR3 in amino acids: CASSTYPTGMGDEQYF. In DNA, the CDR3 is TGTGCCAGCAGCACTTACCCTACGGGAATGGGAGACGAGCAGTACTTC.

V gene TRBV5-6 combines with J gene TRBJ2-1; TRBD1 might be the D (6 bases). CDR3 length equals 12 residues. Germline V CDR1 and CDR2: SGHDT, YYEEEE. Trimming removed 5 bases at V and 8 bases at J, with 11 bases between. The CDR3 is CASRQGEDEQFF. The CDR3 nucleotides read TGTGCCAGCAGACAGGGTGAGGATGAGCAGTTCTTC.

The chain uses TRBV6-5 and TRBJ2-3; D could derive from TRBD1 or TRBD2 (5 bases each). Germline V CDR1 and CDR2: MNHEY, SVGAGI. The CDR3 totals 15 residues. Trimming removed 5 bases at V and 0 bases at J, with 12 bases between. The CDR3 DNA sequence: TGTGCCAGCAGTCCGTCGGGGCTGAGCACAGATACGCAGTATTTT. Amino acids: CASSPSGLSTDTQYF.

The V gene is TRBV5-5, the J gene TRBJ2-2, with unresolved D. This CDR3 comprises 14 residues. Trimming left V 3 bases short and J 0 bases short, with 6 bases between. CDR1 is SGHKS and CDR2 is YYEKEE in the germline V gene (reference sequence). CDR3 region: CASSSPSNTGELFF. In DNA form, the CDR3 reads TGTGCCAGCAGCTCCCCCTCGAACACCGGGGAGCTGTTTTTT.

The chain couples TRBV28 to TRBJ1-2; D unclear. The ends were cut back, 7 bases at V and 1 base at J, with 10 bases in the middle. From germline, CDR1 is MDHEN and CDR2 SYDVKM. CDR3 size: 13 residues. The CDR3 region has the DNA TGTGCCAGCATAAGTAACATTAACTATGGCTACACCTTC. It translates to CASISNINYGYTF.

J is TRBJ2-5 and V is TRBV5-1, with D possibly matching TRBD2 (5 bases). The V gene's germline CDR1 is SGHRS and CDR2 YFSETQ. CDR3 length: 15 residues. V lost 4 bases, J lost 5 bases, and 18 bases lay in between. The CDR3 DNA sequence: TGCGCCAGCAGCCCCGGGATCCAGATTGGGGAGACCCAGTACTTC. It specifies CASSPGIQIGETQYF.

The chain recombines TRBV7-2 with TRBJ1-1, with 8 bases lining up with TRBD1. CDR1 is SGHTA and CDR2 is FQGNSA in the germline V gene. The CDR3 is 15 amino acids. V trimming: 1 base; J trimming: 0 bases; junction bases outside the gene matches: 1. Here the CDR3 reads CASSLGQGMNTEAFF. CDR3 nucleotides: TGTGCCAGCAGCTTAGGACAGGGGATGAACACTGAAGCTTTCTTT.

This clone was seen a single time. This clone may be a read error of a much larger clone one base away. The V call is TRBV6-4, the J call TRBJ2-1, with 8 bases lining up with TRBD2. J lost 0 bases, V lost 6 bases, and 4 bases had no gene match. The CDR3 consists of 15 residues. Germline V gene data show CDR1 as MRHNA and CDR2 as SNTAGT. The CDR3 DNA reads TGTGCCAGCAGCGTTAGCGGGAACTCCTACAATGAGCAGTTCTTC. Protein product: CASSVSGNSYNEQFF.

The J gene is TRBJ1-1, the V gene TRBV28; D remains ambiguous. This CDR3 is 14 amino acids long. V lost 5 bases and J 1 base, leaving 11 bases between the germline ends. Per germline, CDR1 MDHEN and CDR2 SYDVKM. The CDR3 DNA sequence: TGTGCCAGCAGTCCTTACACATCGAACACTGAAGCTTTCTTT. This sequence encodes CASSPYTSNTEAFF. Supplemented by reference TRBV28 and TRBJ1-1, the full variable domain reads DVKVTQSSRYLVKRTGEKVFLECVQDMDHENMFWYRQDPGLGLRLIYFSYDVKMKEKGDIPEGYSVSREKKERFSLILESASTNQTSMYLCASSPYTSNTEAFFGQGTRLTVV.

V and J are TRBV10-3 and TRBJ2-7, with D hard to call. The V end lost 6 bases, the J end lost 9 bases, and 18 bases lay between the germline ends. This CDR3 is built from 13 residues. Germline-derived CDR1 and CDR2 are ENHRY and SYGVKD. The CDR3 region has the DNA TGTGCCATCAGCTTGGCTAGTGGGTTCGGGCAGTACTTC. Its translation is CAISLASGFGQYF.

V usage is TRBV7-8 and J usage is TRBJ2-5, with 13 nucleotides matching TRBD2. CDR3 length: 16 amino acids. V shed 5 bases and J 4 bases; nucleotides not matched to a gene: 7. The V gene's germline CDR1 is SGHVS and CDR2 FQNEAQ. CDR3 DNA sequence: TGTGCCAGCAGCCGTGGACTAGCGGGAGTGGGAGAGACCCAGTACTTC. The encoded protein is CASSRGLAGVGETQYF.

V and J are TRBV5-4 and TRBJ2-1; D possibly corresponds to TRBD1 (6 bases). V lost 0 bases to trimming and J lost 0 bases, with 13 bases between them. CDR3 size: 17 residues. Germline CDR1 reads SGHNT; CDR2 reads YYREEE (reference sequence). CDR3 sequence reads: CASSLGGQTSSYNEQFF. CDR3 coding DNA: TGTGCCAGCAGCTTGGGAGGACAGACAAGCTCCTACAATGAGCAGTTCTTC.

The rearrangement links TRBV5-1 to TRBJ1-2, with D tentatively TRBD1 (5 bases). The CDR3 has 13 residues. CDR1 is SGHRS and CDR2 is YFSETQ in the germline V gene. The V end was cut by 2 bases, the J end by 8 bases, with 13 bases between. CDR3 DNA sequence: TGCGCCAGCAGCTTAGGTAGGGGAGAAGGCTACACCTTC. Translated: CASSLGRGEGYTF.

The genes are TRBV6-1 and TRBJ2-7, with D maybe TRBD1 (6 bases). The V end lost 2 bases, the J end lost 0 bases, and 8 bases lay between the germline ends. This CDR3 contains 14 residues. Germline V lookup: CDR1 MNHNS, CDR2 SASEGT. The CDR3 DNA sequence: TGTGCCAGCAGTGAATCGGACAGCTCCTACGAGCAGTACTTC. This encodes CASSESDSSYEQYF.

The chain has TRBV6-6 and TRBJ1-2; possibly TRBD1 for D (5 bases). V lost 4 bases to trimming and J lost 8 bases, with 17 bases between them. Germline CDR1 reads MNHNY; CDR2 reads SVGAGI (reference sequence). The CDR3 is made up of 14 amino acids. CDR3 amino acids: CASSLQERRGGYTF. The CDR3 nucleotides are TGTGCCAGCAGTTTACAGGAACGCCGGGGGGGCTACACCTTC.

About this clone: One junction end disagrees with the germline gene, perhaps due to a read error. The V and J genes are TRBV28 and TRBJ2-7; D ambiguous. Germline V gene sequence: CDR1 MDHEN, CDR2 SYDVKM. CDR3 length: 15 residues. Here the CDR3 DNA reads TGTGCCAGCAGTCTATGGTACAAAGAAATTCAAAGTCCGTACTTC. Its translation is CASSLWYKEIQSPYF.